The 5 T cell receptor beta chains presented below share a single source sample, sequenced in a study of blood T cell repertoires in COVID-19. Repertoires were generated with immunoSEQ multiplex PCR, while TCRdb's copy carries only in-frame clones and drops some. The top ten clones hold 6% to 8% of a sample with around 370,000 clones, almost 90% of them seen once. Sequencing used peripheral blood. The origin of the receptors is a woman in her 70s with COVID-19, enrolled during active disease.

V gene TRBV7-3 combines with J gene TRBJ2-1; TRBD2 matches at 12 bases. Germline CDR1 and CDR2: SGHTA and FQGTGA. The CDR3 sequence is 14 residues long. J lost 7 bases, V lost 5 bases, and 3 bases had no gene match. The chain's CDR3 is CASSTSGGLNEQFF. CDR3 coding DNA: TGTGCCAGCAGCACTAGCGGGGGGTTAAATGAGCAGTTCTTC.

DNA for the CDR3: TGTGCCAGTAGTCGACAGGGGGCCGGGGAGCTGTTTTTT. Its translation: CASSRQGAGELFF. The chain has TRBV19 and TRBJ2-2, with 9 positions matching TRBD1. The CDR3 has 13 residues. CDR1 LNHDA and CDR2 SQIVND come from the germline V gene (reference sequence). The J segment lost 6 bases and the V segment lost 5 bases, leaving 1 base of the junction unmatched.

This clone was found once. The J gene is TRBJ1-3, the V gene TRBV9; D is unclear. The CDR3 totals 15 residues. V was trimmed by 4 bases and J by 2 bases, leaving 13 bases between them. CDR1 and CDR2 from the germline V gene are SGDLS and YYNGEE. The CDR3 reads CASSSPGLPGNTIYF. The CDR3, as DNA: TGTGCCAGCAGCTCCCCGGGTTTGCCTGGAAACACCATATATTTT.

This clone occurred once. The rearrangement links TRBV7-2 to TRBJ2-2; 13 bases line up with TRBD2. CDR3 length: 19 amino acids. Germline values: CDR1 SGHTA, CDR2 FQGNSA. The V and J ends lost 2 bases and 4 bases, in that order; junction bases with no gene match: 10. The CDR3, as DNA: TGTGCCAGCAGCTTACGGTTACTAGCGGGGGGGCAGCGCACCGGGGAGCTGTTTTTT. This sequence encodes CASSLRLLAGGQRTGELFF.

This sequence joins TRBV10-1 and TRBJ2-1; 12 bases map to TRBD2. Trimming cost V 8 bases and J 7 bases; bases outside gene matches: 3. The CDR3 contains 13 residues. Looked up from germline, CDR1 is WNHNN and CDR2 is SYGVQD (reference sequence). The DNA for the CDR3 is TGCGCCAGCGCTGGACTAGCGGGGAATGAGCAGTTCTTC. Translation: CASAGLAGNEQFF.